The sequence of this T cell receptor (beta chain) was determined in a study of cytomegalovirus exposure and HLA in healthy donors. Looking at the study overall: T cells numbering about 179 million yielded roughly 120 million unique TCR beta sequences in an earlier analysis. Study-level points and caveats: For cytomegalovirus status, the classifier reportedly gave diagnoses with high specificity and sensitivity.

About this clone: Antigen specificity is unknown.

The junction had 10 bases not matched to a gene; V was cut back by 6 bases and J by 6 bases. CDR3 length: 14 amino acids. Germline CDR1 reads SNHLY; CDR2 reads FYNNEI. 13 Jbeta primers and 60 Vbeta primers were used for the PCR. The repertoire was sequenced with immunoSEQ multiplex PCR; TCRdb's copy has only in-frame clones and lacks some. The table records around 200,000 clones, around four fifths of them present only once. The sequence was obtained from a woman in her 50s in good health and CMV-seropositive. The genes are TRBV2 and TRBJ1-2, with TRBD1 identical over 7 bases. The sample was PBMCs. CDR3 sequence reads: CASSAPGTANGYTF. Written as DNA, the CDR3 is TGTGCCAGCAGCGCCCCCGGGACAGCAAATGGCTACACCTTC.